Listed here are 32 T cell receptor beta chains from one sample, sequenced in a study of vaccination and CD4 T cells after COVID-19. Their antigens remain unidentified. Researchers used the Oncomine TCR Beta short-read assay to sequence DNA from cultured CD4+ T cells. TCRdb itself ran the PCR reads through MiXCR, one entry per CDR3 protein. In the table there are about 5,500 distinct CDR3 sequences, about 71% of which are singletons. Indicated treatment: roughly 10-day PBMC culture with coronavirus spike peptide pools or control peptides (ViraFEST assay). The sequenced material came from CD4+ T cells from blood, cultured in vitro. Receptor source: a human donor who had recovered from COVID-19.

The genes are TRBV7-9 and TRBJ2-7; D may be TRBD1 or TRBD2 (5 bases each). CDR1 is SEHNR and CDR2 is FQNEAQ in the germline V gene (reference sequence). The CDR3 has 12 residues. CDR3 bases: TGTGCGGGGCAACGGGACTCCTACGAGCAGTACTTC. Translating gives CAGQRDSYEQYF. Full variable domain (missing parts from reference TRBV7-9 and TRBJ2-7): DTGVSQNPRHKITKRGQNVTFRCDPISEHNRLYWYRQTLGQGPEFLTYFQNEAQLEKSRLLSDRFSAERPKGSFSTLEIQRTEQGDSAMYLCAGQRDSYEQYFGPGTRLTVT.

By frequency in the sample, this clonotype is large. This chain uses TRBV30 with TRBJ1-2; D is possibly TRBD1 (6 bases). V was pared by 3 bases and J by 6 bases, with 14 bases between. The CDR3 extends over 13 amino acids. Germline V gene lookup returns CDR1 GTSNPN and CDR2 SVGIG (reference sequence). CDR3 protein: CAWRRDTLNGYTF. The CDR3 nucleotides read TGTGCCTGGAGGAGGGACACCCTTAATGGCTACACCTTC.

Only a few counts were recorded for this clonotype. This chain links TRBV2 with TRBJ2-7, with D possibly being TRBD1 or TRBD2 (5 bases each). CDR1 is SNHLY, CDR2 FYNNEI, per germline. Trimming pared 6 bases from V and 0 bases from J, leaving 9 bases between. The CDR3 is made up of 13 amino acids. Written as DNA, the CDR3 is TGTGCCAGCAGAAGAGGGGTCTCCTACGAGCAGTACTTC. Its translation: CASRRGVSYEQYF.

This chain connects TRBV27 to TRBJ2-7; D may be TRBD1 or TRBD2 (5 bases each). Germline CDR1 is MNHEY and CDR2 is SMNVEV (reference sequence). Deletions cut 6 bases from V and 0 bases from J, with 24 bases between. This CDR3 has 18 amino acids. The CDR3 protein is CASSSTLRQRRSSYEQYF. The CDR3 coding sequence is TGTGCCAGCAGCTCAACTCTCCGACAGCGGAGGAGCTCCTACGAGCAGTACTTC.

The rearrangement links TRBV6-1 to TRBJ2-3; 8 nucleotides agree with TRBD2. The CDR3 length is 12 residues. CDR1 is MNHNS and CDR2 is SASEGT in the germline V gene. Trimming cost V 6 bases and J 9 bases; bases outside gene matches: 5. The CDR3 DNA follows: TGTGCCAGCAGCCCCTTAGCGGGGACGCAGTATTTT. It translates to CASSPLAGTQYF.

As concerns this clonotype: The DNA is left out, because the CDR3 cannot be placed on it with certainty; the CDR3 is given as TCRdb lists it. The chain carries TRBV7-5 and TRBJ2-2; the D call of TRBD2 is as the table states it, not checked on the DNA. TRBV7-5 is an annotated pseudogene. Inclusive of both ends, the CDR3 amounts to 20 amino acids. CDR3 residues: CISVSEAKPPGLPNTGELFF.

This clonotype was seen only a few times. The chain couples TRBV2 to TRBJ1-6; 7 bases map to TRBD1. The CDR3 length is 15 residues. Germline values: CDR1 SNHLY, CDR2 FYNNEI. With V trimmed by 9 bases and J by 5 bases, 10 bases remained unmatched. CDR3 region: CASRTGTAHNSPLHF. Written as DNA, the CDR3 is TGTGCCAGTAGAACCGGGACAGCTCATAATTCACCCCTCCACTTT.

This chain uses TRBV27 with TRBJ2-7; D perhaps matches TRBD1 (5 bases). The V end lost 5 bases, the J end lost 6 bases, and 23 bases lay between the germline ends. Germline V lookup: CDR1 MNHEY, CDR2 SMNVEV (reference sequence). This CDR3 is 16 amino acids long. In nucleotides, the CDR3 is TGTGCCAGCAGTCCCAACTCCCCCTGGCAGGGCAGCGAGCAGTACTTC. It yields the protein CASSPNSPWQGSEQYF.

CDR3 residues: CASSEARFGGYTF. The DNA of the CDR3 is TGTGCCAGCAGTGAAGCAAGGTTCGGTGGCTACACCTTC. V and J are TRBV6-1 and TRBJ1-2; D is ambiguous. Looked up from germline, CDR1 is MNHNS and CDR2 is SASEGT. Trimming left V 0 bases short and J 7 bases short, with 9 bases between. The CDR3 is 13 amino acids.

The rearrangement links TRBV20-1 to TRBJ1-2, with D uncertain. This CDR3 comprises 14 residues. Germline CDR1 reads DFQATT; CDR2 reads SNEGSKA (reference sequence). V dropped 1 base and J dropped 2 bases, with 11 bases sitting between them. The CDR3, as DNA: TGCAGTGCTAGAGTCCCGGCGACGAACTATGGCTACACCTTC. It translates to CSARVPATNYGYTF.

This clonotype rates as medium-sized. The rearrangement joins TRBV14 to TRBJ2-2; TRBD2 matches 9 bases. Germline CDR1 reads SGHDN; CDR2 reads FVKESK. Trimming cost V 5 bases and J 4 bases; bases outside gene matches: 8. The CDR3 totals 16 residues. CDR3 bases: TGTGCCAGCAGCAAGAGGCCAGCGGGAGGCACCGGGGAGCTGTTTTTT. Translating gives CASSKRPAGGTGELFF.

This chain links TRBV24-1 with TRBJ2-1; the match to TRBD1 covers 7 bases. The CDR3 has 20 residues. The J segment lost 0 bases and the V segment lost 4 bases, leaving 17 bases of the junction unmatched. The germline gives CDR1 KGHDR, CDR2 SFDVKD. In DNA form, the CDR3 reads TGTGCCACCAGTGACAACCTCCGGGACAGCCGTCCAAGCTCCTACAATGAGCAGTTCTTC. The encoded protein is CATSDNLRDSRPSSYNEQFF.

J is TRBJ2-3 and V is TRBV6-5; maybe TRBD1 (6 bases). The CDR3 has 14 amino acids. V was clipped by 2 bases and J by 0 bases, with 6 bases between them. Germline loops: CDR1 MNHEY, CDR2 SVGAGI. The CDR3 reads CASSYGGSTDTQYF. CDR3 in DNA: TGTGCCAGCAGTTACGGGGGCAGCACAGATACGCAGTATTTT.

This clonotype was detected only once. The chain recombines TRBV2 with TRBJ1-2; 7 bases line up with TRBD1. Germline-derived CDR1 and CDR2 are SNHLY and FYNNEI. The ends lost 5 bases at V and 8 bases at J; junction bases unmatched: 2. The CDR3 extends over 11 amino acids. CDR3 DNA sequence: TGTGCCAGCAGTACAGGGGACGGCTACACCTTC. Protein sequence: CASSTGDGYTF.

This clonotype qualifies as medium-sized. The chain combines TRBV6-5 with TRBJ2-2; 12 nucleotides align to TRBD2. The length of the CDR3 is 19 residues. The V gene end was trimmed by 0 bases and the J gene end by 4 bases; junction bases not matched to a gene: 9. CDR1 and CDR2 (germline): MNHEY, SVGAGI. The CDR3, as DNA: TGTGCCAGCAGTTACTCGAGACTAGCGGGGGTCCCGAGCACCGGGGAGCTGTTTTTT. This gives the protein CASSYSRLAGVPSTGELFF.

The V gene is TRBV6-5, the J gene TRBJ2-1; TRBD2 agrees at 9 bases. Germline V gene data show CDR1 as MNHEY and CDR2 as SVGAGI. V trimming: 4 bases; J trimming: 5 bases; junction bases outside the gene matches: 12. The CDR3 loop spans 17 amino acids. CDR3 nucleotides: TGTGCCAGCAGTTTCACAGCGGGGGGCCCTGTTAACAATGAGCAGTTCTTC. Protein sequence: CASSFTAGGPVNNEQFF.

The V gene is TRBV27, the J gene TRBJ1-5; D is uncertain. V lost 6 bases, J lost 5 bases, and 11 bases lay in between. CDR3 length: 13 residues. Germline CDR1 and CDR2: MNHEY and SMNVEV (reference sequence). The CDR3: CASSKGIDQPQHF. CDR3 coding DNA: TGTGCCAGCAGCAAAGGGATCGATCAGCCCCAGCATTTT.

The chain combines TRBV30 with TRBJ1-1, with 7 bases identical to TRBD1. CDR3 length equals 12 residues. V gave up 5 bases and J gave up 1 base; unmatched junction bases: 1. The germline V gene encodes CDR1 GTSNPN and CDR2 SVGIG (reference sequence). The CDR3 nucleotides read TGTGCCTGGCGGACAGGGAACACTGAAGCTTTCTTT. Translating it yields CAWRTGNTEAFF.

This clonotype was observed a handful of times. This chain joins TRBV28 and TRBJ1-2, with TRBD1 as a possible D gene (6 bases). The CDR3 runs to 13 residues. V was shortened by 2 bases and J by 8 bases, with 12 bases between the two germline ends. Germline V gives CDR1 MDHEN, CDR2 SYDVKM. The CDR3 coding sequence is TGTGCCAGCAGTTTAGGACAGTCAACCGGCTACACCTTC. Translating it yields CASSLGQSTGYTF.

The V and J genes are TRBV7-9 and TRBJ1-2; TRBD1 agrees at 7 bases. The CDR3 has 14 residues. J lost 4 bases, V lost 1 base, and 3 bases had no gene match. The germline gives CDR1 SEHNR, CDR2 FQNEAQ (reference sequence). CDR3 bases: TGTGCCAGCAGCTTAGGGAGGGGGCTCTATGGCTACACCTTC. The encoded protein is CASSLGRGLYGYTF.

The chain couples TRBV28 to TRBJ1-4, with TRBD1 matching over 7 bases. The CDR3 is made up of 15 amino acids. Germline CDR1 is MDHEN and CDR2 is SYDVKM. Trimming took 0 bases from V and 7 from J; bases not matched to a gene: 5. The CDR3 is CASSLWARGSEKLFF. In DNA form, the CDR3 reads TGTGCCAGCAGTTTATGGGCCAGGGGGAGTGAAAAACTGTTTTTT.

This rearrangement joins TRBV6-2 or TRBV6-3 to TRBJ1-3; D ambiguous. CDR1 MNHEY and CDR2 SVGEGT come from the germline V gene. The CDR3 is made up of 12 amino acids. V shed 2 bases and J shed 3 bases, with 2 bases lying between them. CDR3 DNA: TGTGCCAGCAGTTACCTTGGAAACACCATATATTTT. This translates into CASSYLGNTIYF.

The chain uses TRBV6-1 and TRBJ2-7; TRBD2 aligns across 9 bases. V was clipped by 2 bases and J by 2 bases; unmatched bases: 4. Germline V gene data show CDR1 as MNHNS and CDR2 as SASEGT. This CDR3 has 15 amino acids. CDR3 amino acids: CASSELAGLTYEQYF. DNA of the CDR3: TGTGCCAGCAGTGAACTAGCGGGGTTGACCTACGAGCAGTACTTC.

The gene calls are TRBV24-1 and TRBJ1-2, with 7 bases that match TRBD1. The J segment lost 4 bases and the V segment lost 9 bases, leaving 4 bases of the junction unmatched. Germline CDR1 KGHDR, CDR2 SFDVKD. The CDR3 covers 12 residues. CDR3: CATYAGGYGYTF. The CDR3 bases are TGTGCCACCTATGCAGGGGGCTATGGCTACACCTTC.

The chain employs TRBV6-1 and TRBJ2-7; perhaps TRBD2 as D (5 bases). Trimming took 3 bases from V and 6 from J, leaving 15 bases between them. The CDR3 sequence is 14 residues long. Germline CDR1 is MNHNS and CDR2 is SASEGT. For the CDR3, the DNA is TGTGCCAGCAGTGACGGCCTTTTGAGGGTCGAGCAGTACTTC. Amino acid sequence: CASSDGLLRVEQYF.

The rearrangement uses TRBV19 and TRBJ1-2, with D possibly TRBD1 on 5 matching bases. Trimming took off 8 bases at V and 1 base at J, with 17 bases between the two ends. Per the germline V gene, CDR1 is LNHDA and CDR2 is SQIVND (reference sequence). The CDR3 is 15 residues long. The CDR3 region is CASFIGGTNNYGYTF. The CDR3, as DNA: TGTGCCAGTTTCATTGGAGGGACCAATAACTATGGCTACACCTTC.

V is TRBV19 and J is TRBJ1-2; D uncertain. The CDR3 runs 12 residues. Germline CDR1 is LNHDA and CDR2 is SQIVND (reference sequence). With 7 bases removed from V and 3 bases from J, the gap between germline ends came to 9 bases. The CDR3 region has the DNA TGTGCCAGTACAGTCGGAGACTATGGCTACACCTTC. It encodes CASTVGDYGYTF.

The chain has TRBV12-3 or TRBV12-4 and TRBJ2-3; 8 bases line up with TRBD1. V was pared by 6 bases and J by 5 bases, with 7 bases of the junction left unmatched. This CDR3 region has 14 residues. As DNA, the CDR3 is TGTGCCAGCAGATCCTCAGGGGGCTTAGATACGCAGTATTTT. Protein: CASRSSGGLDTQYF.

The chain carries TRBV19 and TRBJ2-3; 7 bases map to TRBD1. The germline V gene has CDR1 LNHDA and CDR2 SQIVND (reference sequence). This CDR3 comprises 16 residues. J was trimmed by 0 bases and V by 6 bases; bases with no gene match: 9. The CDR3 spells CASSIGTVSSTDTQYF. The CDR3 DNA sequence: TGTGCCAGTAGCATCGGGACAGTCTCTAGCACAGATACGCAGTATTTT.

CDR3: CASSDPRGPGGYTF. The CDR3, as DNA: TGTGCCAGCAGCGACCCCAGGGGGCCGGGCGGCTACACCTTC. The chain is built from TRBV5-4 and TRBJ1-2; 8 nucleotides align to TRBD1. The trim removed 4 bases at V and 8 bases at J, leaving 10 bases unmatched. This CDR3 region has 14 residues. Germline CDR1 and CDR2: SGHNT and YYREEE (reference sequence). Filled out from reference TRBV5-4 and TRBJ1-2, the complete variable domain reads ETGVTQSPTHLIKTRGQQVTLRCSSQSGHNTVSWYQQALGQGPQFIFQYYREEENGRGNFPPRFSGLQFPNYSSELNVNALELDDSALYLCASSDPRGPGGYTFGSGTRLTVV.

This chain links TRBV7-9 with TRBJ1-5, with a weak D call TRBD1 (5 bases). Germline values: CDR1 SEHNR, CDR2 FQNEAQ (reference sequence). The CDR3 is 14 amino acids. The V and J ends lost 3 bases and 5 bases respectively, with 11 bases between them. The CDR3 spells CASSFQGLHQPQHF. CDR3 coding DNA: TGTGCCAGCAGCTTTCAGGGACTGCATCAGCCCCAGCATTTT.

The chain uses TRBV6-5 and TRBJ1-6, with 7 bases that match TRBD1. Germline trimming cut 4 bases from V and 6 bases from J; bases unmatched to any gene: 3. The CDR3 is made up of 14 amino acids. The germline gives CDR1 MNHEY, CDR2 SVGAGI. The CDR3 region is CASSFGTANSPLHF. The CDR3 region has the DNA TGTGCCAGCAGTTTCGGGACAGCTAATTCACCCCTCCACTTT.